The 8 T cell receptor beta chains presented below share a single source sample, sequenced in a study of T cell repertoires in cytomegalovirus infection. No cognate antigen is known for these TCRs. Via MiXCR, TCRdb re-called the reads, giving one row per CDR3 protein. The table records approximately 730,000 distinct CDR3 sequences, around 32% of them present only once. Material: cultured PBMCs, obtained from culture after CMV antigen stimulation. The receptors here all came from a human donor in good health (CMV status not recorded). Some clones in this sample may be carry-over from other donors' samples.

This clonotype was counted ten times or more. This chain joins TRBV7-2 and TRBJ1-5; perhaps TRBD1 as D (5 bases). This CDR3 is built from 13 residues. Trimming shortened V by 1 base and J by 7 bases, and 8 bases separated the two germline ends. Per the germline V gene, CDR1 is SGHTA and CDR2 is FQGNSA. CDR3 nucleotide sequence: TGTGCCAGCAGCTTAGGTTACAGGCAGCCCCAGCATTTT. Amino acid sequence: CASSLGYRQPQHF.

This clonotype appeared many times. This chain uses TRBV7-2 with TRBJ2-3, with 11 bases aligning to TRBD2. With 5 bases clipped from V and 5 bases from J, the junction kept 6 bases outside the gene matches. The CDR3 contains 15 residues. Germline loops: CDR1 SGHTA, CDR2 FQGNSA. The CDR3 DNA reads as TGTGCCAGCAGCGCCAGTCTAGCGGGGGGAGATACGCAGTATTTT. It specifies CASSASLAGGDTQYF.

The chain is built from TRBV19 and TRBJ1-5, with TRBD1 as a possible D gene (5 bases). Germline V gene data show CDR1 as LNHDA and CDR2 as SQIVND (reference sequence). This CDR3 is 14 amino acids long. The ends were cut back, 5 bases at V and 1 base at J, with 9 bases in the middle. CDR3 bases: TGTGCCAGTAGTTACGGGGCGAGCAATCAGCCCCAGCATTTT. This sequence encodes CASSYGASNQPQHF.

The chain links TRBV6-1 to TRBJ2-7, with D hard to call. The CDR3 length is 13 residues. Trimming shortened V by 5 bases and J by 5 bases, and 13 bases separated the two germline ends. Germline loops: CDR1 MNHNS, CDR2 SASEGT. This CDR3 reads CASSIAGSHEQYF. The CDR3 DNA is TGTGCCAGCAGTATAGCCGGATCCCACGAGCAGTACTTC.

This clonotype was seen at least ten times. This chain uses TRBV7-2 with TRBJ2-7, with 9 bases aligning to TRBD1. This CDR3 is built from 15 residues. Looked up from germline, CDR1 is SGHTA and CDR2 is FQGNSA. The V segment lost 3 bases and the J segment 2 bases; nucleotides outside the gene matches: 5. The CDR3 DNA is TGTGCCAGCAGCTTGACCGGGACAGGGACCTACGAGCAGTACTTC. This gives the protein CASSLTGTGTYEQYF. The entire variable domain, with the rest obtained from reference TRBV7-2 and TRBJ2-7, is as follows: GAGVSQSPSNKVTEKGKDVELRCDPISGHTALYWYRQSLGQGLEFLIYFQGNSAPDKSGLPSDRFSAERTGGSVSTLTIQRTQQEDSAVYLCASSLTGTGTYEQYFGPGTRLTVT.

The chain recombines TRBV12-3 or TRBV12-4 with TRBJ1-2; TRBD1 might be the D (5 bases). Trimming removed 3 bases at V and 4 bases at J, with 18 bases between. The CDR3 contains 16 residues. The CDR3: CASSFSVRVKVYGYTF. The DNA for the CDR3 is TGTGCCAGCAGTTTCTCTGTCAGGGTGAAAGTCTATGGCTACACCTTC.

The chain uses TRBV29-1 and TRBJ2-5, with D maybe TRBD1 (6 bases). CDR3 length equals 12 residues. Trimming removed 7 bases from V and 4 bases from J, with 13 bases in between. Germline CDR1 SQVTM, CDR2 ANQGSEA. The CDR3 sequence: CSGWTAGETQYF. As DNA, the CDR3 is TGCAGCGGCTGGACAGCTGGAGAGACCCAGTACTTC.

V usage is TRBV7-9 and J usage is TRBJ1-3, with D tentatively TRBD1 (5 bases). With 5 bases removed from V and 1 base from J, the gap between germline ends came to 15 bases. CDR1 SEHNR and CDR2 FQNEAQ come from the germline V gene (reference sequence). The CDR3 has 16 residues. The CDR3 nucleotides are TGTGCCAGCAGCCCCGACGCTTGGGGGTCTGGAAACACCATATATTTT. It is translated as CASSPDAWGSGNTIYF.